These T cell receptor beta chains were read from a single sample in a study of blood T cell repertoires in COVID-19. Profiling relied on immunoSEQ multiplex PCR, and the TCRdb table lists in-frame clones only, not all of them. Of more than 85,000 clones listed, around 92% are singletons. Sequencing was carried out using peripheral blood. These receptors came from a man aged 18 to 29 with acute or convalescent COVID-19. The CDR3 runs from the conserved cysteine through the conserved F or W. The D gene is left open where the match is weak. Clone size is stated in some rows and not others, as once, few, many or a class when expanded.

>NA|TRBV9|NA|TRBJ2-2
CASSVPRAGENTGELFF
TGTGCCAGCAGCGTCCCCCGGGCGGGTGAGAACACCGGGGAGCTGTTTTTT
>NA|TRBV7-7|NA|TRBJ2-7
CASSLGTGIYEQYF
TGTGCCAGCAGCTTAGGAACAGGAATCTACGAGCAGTACTTC
>TRBD2|TRBV3-1/TRBV3-2|NA|TRBJ2-1
CASSRSAGVDDEQFF
TGTGCCAGCAGCCGTAGCGCGGGAGTTGATGATGAGCAGTTCTTC
>NA|TRBV5-1|few|TRBJ1-3
CASSPISLSSGNTIYF
TGCGCCAGCAGCCCAATCTCACTGAGCTCTGGAAACACCATATATTTT
>NA|TRBV5-6|NA|TRBJ2-3
CASSLAALADTQYF
TGTGCCAGCAGCTTGGCAGCGTTGGCAGATACGCAGTATTTT
>NA|TRBV20-1|once|TRBJ1-2
CSAGEAGGDYGYTF
TGCAGTGCTGGTGAGGCGGGAGGGGACTATGGCTACACCTTC
>TRBD1|TRBV12-3/TRBV12-4|NA|TRBJ1-2
CASSRQGGNGYTF
TGTGCCAGCAGCCGGCAGGGGGGAAATGGCTACACCTTC
>TRBD1|TRBV5-5|once|TRBJ1-5
CASSLEWTGGSNQPQHF
TGTGCCAGCAGCTTGGAATGGACAGGGGGAAGCAATCAGCCCCAGCATTTT
>NA|TRBV5-1|NA|TRBJ1-4
CASSLAIIGVDEKLFF
TGCGCCAGCAGCTTGGCCATTATCGGGGTAGATGAAAAACTGTTTTTT
>NA|TRBV10-2|NA|TRBJ1-1
CASKNTGSTEAFF
TGCGCCAGCAAGAACACAGGGAGCACTGAAGCTTTCTTT
>NA|TRBV29-1|NA|TRBJ1-1
CSVGEFRFDTEAFF
TGCAGCGTTGGGGAGTTCAGGTTTGACACTGAAGCTTTCTTT
>TRBD1|TRBV15|once|TRBJ1-2
CATSRDDRGKVGYTF
TGTGCCACCAGCAGAGACGACAGGGGGAAGGTTGGCTACACCTTC
>NA|TRBV15|once|TRBJ1-5
CATSSRTTGQPQHF
TGTGCCACCAGCAGCCGGACAACAGGGCAGCCCCAGCATTTT